These T cell receptor beta chains were read from a single sample in a study of blood T cells in healthy people across ages. TCRdb recomputed calls from the 5' RACE reads with MiXCR, one row per CDR3 protein. The repertoire consists of some 1.4 million distinct CDR3 sequences, with around 39% occurring once and the leading ten covering 7% to 9%. Specimen: blood. These receptors all stem from a woman aged 18 to 35 in good health. The conserved cysteine and the conserved F or W are not part of the CDR3 here.

j_call	v_call	cdr3_aa
TRBJ2-7	TRBV20-1	SATPGFSICEQY
TRBJ2-5	TRBV20-1	SAASQETQY
TRBJ2-7	TRBV20-1	SASSLAAYPYEQY
TRBJ2-5	TRBV4-2	AGSQQGGRETQY
TRBJ2-7	TRBV2	ASINSGRPYEQY
TRBJ2-4	TRBV28	ASSFLRENIQY
TRBJ2-5	TRBV29-1	SAFGQNQETQY
TRBJ2-7	TRBV12-3/TRBV12-4	ASSFDKDEQY
TRBJ2-7	TRBV20-1	SAREPDNSYEQY
TRBJ2-1	TRBV27	ASSLPGAEQF
TRBJ2-6	TRBV5-6	ASSFKGRTNVLT
-	TRBV27	AGSGTVLLSYEQY
TRBJ1-5	TRBV6-1	ASREGDLMPQH